The 20 T cell receptor beta chains given below trace back to one sample, sequenced in a study of cytomegalovirus exposure and HLA in healthy donors (dated by TCRdb to the late 2010s). The protocol used for the library was the immunoSEQ multiplex PCR assay. A mixture of 60 forward primers for TCR Vbeta segments and 13 reverse primers for TCR Jbeta segments was used in the multiplex PCR. TCRdb's version of the immuneACCESS table is confined to in-frame rearrangements and falls short of the full clone set. An unresolved V gene accounts for under half of the shortfall where checked; the remainder is of unknown origin. This sample holds 210,000 or so clones; roughly 80% were observed only once. 15% to 17% of the sample rests with the top ten. The sequenced material came from PBMCs. Every receptor here comes from a middle-aged man in good health and CMV-seronegative.

This chain links TRBV5-1 with TRBJ1-2; 7 nucleotides line up with TRBD1. The V gene end was trimmed by 7 bases and the J gene end by 4 bases; junction bases not matched to a gene: 13. The germline gives CDR1 SGHRS, CDR2 YFSETQ. The CDR3 contains 15 residues. The CDR3 sequence: CASAERDSAIYGYTF. The CDR3, as DNA: TGCGCCAGCGCAGAACGGGACAGTGCTATCTATGGCTACACCTTC.

The chain links TRBV5-4 to TRBJ1-1, with D possibly TRBD1 on 6 matching bases. Germline loops: CDR1 SGHNT, CDR2 YYREEE (reference sequence). V was cut by 0 bases and J by 11 bases, with 14 bases left in between. CDR3 length: 13 residues. The CDR3 bases are TGTGCCAGCAGCTTGGCCAATGGGCAGGGGGCTTTCTTT. This sequence encodes CASSLANGQGAFF.

V gene TRBV2 combines with J gene TRBJ2-5, with 9 bases matching TRBD1. The germline V gene encodes CDR1 SNHLY and CDR2 FYNNEI. The CDR3 has 13 residues. V lost 6 bases, J lost 6 bases, and 5 bases stayed unmatched. CDR3 in amino acids: CASSGTGLQTQYF. The CDR3 DNA reads as TGTGCCAGCAGCGGGACAGGGCTGCAGACCCAGTACTTC.

This clone was seen only a few times. V is TRBV4-1 and J is TRBJ2-1; 9 nucleotides agree with TRBD2. The V and J ends lost 2 bases and 1 base, in that order; junction bases with no gene match: 3. The CDR3 extends over 16 amino acids. Germline assignment: CDR1 MGHRA and CDR2 YSYEKL. CDR3 amino acids: CASSQYAGGSYNEQFF. The CDR3 bases are TGCGCCAGCAGCCAATACGCGGGGGGGTCCTACAATGAGCAGTTCTTC.

The genes are TRBV7-8 and TRBJ2-7, with a possible D match to TRBD2 (5 bases). Germline CDR1 SGHVS, CDR2 FQNEAQ. The CDR3 contains 14 residues. The V gene lost 2 bases and the J gene lost 2 bases, with 10 bases spanning the gap. In nucleotides, the CDR3 is TGTGCCAGCAGCTTAATTGAGGGCACCTACGAGCAGTACTTC. Protein: CASSLIEGTYEQYF.

The J gene is TRBJ1-4, the V gene TRBV6-1, with D unclear. Deletions cut 8 bases from V and 3 bases from J, with 16 bases between. The CDR3 contains 15 residues. CDR1 is MNHNS and CDR2 is SASEGT in the germline V gene. CDR3 in amino acids: CASVFDVGANEKLFF. CDR3 DNA sequence: TGTGCCAGCGTTTTCGACGTAGGAGCTAATGAAAAACTGTTTTTT.

This chain links TRBV7-9 with TRBJ2-7; D is possibly TRBD2 (5 bases). The CDR3 is 13 amino acids. Trimming took off 7 bases at V and 5 bases at J, with 15 bases between the two ends. Germline-derived CDR1 and CDR2 are SEHNR and FQNEAQ (reference sequence). CDR3: CASTPLGANEQYF. The CDR3 DNA follows: TGTGCCAGCACCCCCCTGGGAGCGAACGAGCAGTACTTC.

The J gene is TRBJ2-7, the V gene TRBV7-7, with D tentatively TRBD1 (6 bases). The germline CDR1 and CDR2 sequences are SSHAT and FNYEAQ (reference sequence). The CDR3 loop spans 15 amino acids. V gave up 1 base and J gave up 3 bases, with 13 bases separating them. The CDR3 region is CASSLGAGDLYEQYF. The CDR3 DNA sequence: TGTGCCAGCAGCTTAGGGGCAGGGGACCTCTACGAGCAGTACTTC.

The sample holds a few counts of this clone. This chain joins TRBV5-1 and TRBJ1-1; D may be TRBD1 (5 bases). Germline V gene data show CDR1 as SGHRS and CDR2 as YFSETQ. The CDR3 totals 11 residues. V lost 3 bases, J lost 8 bases, and 8 bases lay in between. This CDR3 reads CASSWKGEAFF. CDR3 DNA sequence: TGCGCCAGCAGCTGGAAGGGGGAAGCTTTCTTT.

This clone occurred a few times. This chain joins TRBV6-1 and TRBJ2-5; 9 bases map to TRBD1. The germline V gene encodes CDR1 MNHNS and CDR2 SASEGT. The CDR3 contains 15 residues. The junction had 5 bases not matched to a gene; V was cut back by 6 bases and J by 0 bases. The CDR3 region is CASSQNRGHQETQYF. DNA for the CDR3: TGTGCCAGCAGCCAAAACAGGGGGCACCAAGAGACCCAGTACTTC.

The gene calls are TRBV15 and TRBJ2-3; weak D call: TRBD2 (5 bases). Between the trimmed V and J ends, which lost 1 base and 5 bases, there was a span of 7 bases. CDR1 and CDR2 (germline): LNHNV, YYDKDF (reference sequence). The CDR3 has 13 amino acids. The chain's CDR3 is CATSRGGEDTQYF. For the CDR3, the DNA is TGTGCCACCAGCAGAGGGGGAGAAGATACGCAGTATTTT.

The chain combines TRBV7-6 with TRBJ1-4, with D unclear. Germline V CDR1 and CDR2: SGHVS, FNYEAQ. This CDR3 is 13 amino acids long. V dropped 1 base and J dropped 7 bases, with 7 bases sitting between them. CDR3 loop: CASSLDSFEKLFF. The CDR3 DNA follows: TGTGCCAGCAGCTTAGATAGTTTTGAAAAACTGTTTTTT.

This clone was detected only a few times. The J gene is TRBJ2-7, the V gene TRBV5-4; 12 bases fit TRBD2. This CDR3 spans 15 amino acids. J gave up 3 bases and V 5 bases, and 6 bases lay outside the gene matches. Germline assignment: CDR1 SGHNT and CDR2 YYREEE (reference sequence). CDR3 sequence: CASSAGLAGYYEQYF. CDR3 nucleotide sequence: TGTGCCAGCAGTGCCGGACTAGCGGGGTACTACGAGCAGTACTTC.

The chain joins TRBV2 to TRBJ1-2; 9 nucleotides agree with TRBD1. The CDR3 loop spans 15 amino acids. Losses at the gene ends were 7 bases for V and 0 bases for J; bases not matched to a gene: 6. Germline-derived CDR1 and CDR2 are SNHLY and FYNNEI. Here the CDR3 reads CASKPGTGSNYGYTF. As DNA, the CDR3 is TGTGCCAGCAAGCCCGGGACAGGGTCTAACTATGGCTACACCTTC. Full variable domain (remainder filled in from reference TRBV2 and TRBJ1-2): EPEVTQTPSHQVTQMGQEVILRCVPISNHLYFYWYRQILGQKVEFLVSFYNNEISEKSEIFDDQFSVERPDGSNFTLKIRSTKLEDSAMYFCASKPGTGSNYGYTFGSGTRLTVV.

V is TRBV6-5 and J is TRBJ2-7, with D maybe TRBD2 (5 bases). The CDR3 totals 13 residues. Germline assignment: CDR1 MNHEY and CDR2 SVGAGI. The V end lost 7 bases, the J end lost 3 bases, and 13 bases lay between the germline ends. For the CDR3, the DNA is TGTGCCAGCAATGTCCGGACTGTCTACGAGCAGTACTTC. Its translation is CASNVRTVYEQYF.

The rearrangement links TRBV6-6 to TRBJ2-1, with D perhaps matching TRBD1 (5 bases). Trimming took 2 bases from V and 8 from J, leaving 10 bases between them. The CDR3 runs to 13 residues. From germline, CDR1 is MNHNY and CDR2 SVGAGI (reference sequence). The DNA for the CDR3 is TGTGCCAGCAGTTACGGCAGGGATTATGAGCAGTTCTTC. Encoded protein: CASSYGRDYEQFF.

The V and J genes are TRBV7-6 and TRBJ2-5, with TRBD1 identical over 7 bases. The CDR3 contains 14 residues. CDR1 is SGHVS and CDR2 is FNYEAQ in the germline V gene. V lost 5 bases, J lost 10 bases, and 13 bases stayed unmatched. This chain's CDR3 is CASSRNFRDSLQYF. As DNA, the CDR3 is TGTGCCAGCAGCCGAAATTTTCGGGACAGCCTCCAGTACTTC.

The CDR3 spells CSAGTGNGYTF. The DNA of the CDR3 is TGCAGTGCGGGGACAGGGAATGGCTACACCTTC. This chain uses TRBV20-1 with TRBJ1-2, with 9 bases fitting TRBD1. The CDR3 has 11 amino acids. Germline CDR1 and CDR2: DFQATT and SNEGSKA (reference sequence). The V gene end was trimmed by 6 bases and the J gene end by 6 bases; junction bases not matched to a gene: 2.

The chain has TRBV28 and TRBJ2-4, with D hard to call. Germline lookup yields CDR1 MDHEN and CDR2 SYDVKM. This CDR3 has 15 amino acids. The V gene lost 5 bases and the J gene lost 0 bases, with 11 bases spanning the gap. In nucleotides, the CDR3 is TGTGCCAGCAGTGCGGCTGATCTAGCCAAAAACATTCAGTACTTC. Amino acids: CASSAADLAKNIQYF.

This clone was seen just once. V and J are TRBV7-2 and TRBJ1-5; 7 bases agree with TRBD1. The CDR3 sequence is 17 residues long. The germline V gene has CDR1 SGHTA and CDR2 FQGNSA. Trimming at V came to 2 bases and at J to 0 bases, leaving 7 bases not matched to a gene. This CDR3 reads CASSLRETGFSNQPQHF. The CDR3 region has the DNA TGTGCCAGCAGCTTAAGGGAGACAGGGTTTAGCAATCAGCCCCAGCATTTT.